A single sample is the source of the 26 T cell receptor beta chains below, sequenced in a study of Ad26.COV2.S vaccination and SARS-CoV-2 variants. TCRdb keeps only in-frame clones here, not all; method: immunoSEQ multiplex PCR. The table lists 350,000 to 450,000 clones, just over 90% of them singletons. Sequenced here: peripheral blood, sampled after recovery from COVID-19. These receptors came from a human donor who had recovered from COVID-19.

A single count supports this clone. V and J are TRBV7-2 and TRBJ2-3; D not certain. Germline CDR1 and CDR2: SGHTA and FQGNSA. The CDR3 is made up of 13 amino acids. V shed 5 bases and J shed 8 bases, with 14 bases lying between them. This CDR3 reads CASSLPLIGTQYF. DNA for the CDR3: TGTGCCAGCAGCCTCCCCTTAATTGGTACGCAGTATTTT.

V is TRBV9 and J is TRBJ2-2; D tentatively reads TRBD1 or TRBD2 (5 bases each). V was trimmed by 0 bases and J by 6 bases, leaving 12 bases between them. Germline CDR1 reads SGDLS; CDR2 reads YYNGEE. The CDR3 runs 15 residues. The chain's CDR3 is CASSVEPGPSGELFF. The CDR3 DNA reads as TGTGCCAGCAGCGTAGAACCGGGGCCTTCCGGGGAGCTGTTTTTT.

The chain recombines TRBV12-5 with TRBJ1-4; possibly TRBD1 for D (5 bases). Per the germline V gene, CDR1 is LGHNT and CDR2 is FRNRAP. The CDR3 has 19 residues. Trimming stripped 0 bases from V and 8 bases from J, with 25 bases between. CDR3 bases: TGTGCTAGTGGTTTGGTGTTGGTTGCGGGACCCCGTGGGCTCGAAAAACTGTTTTTT. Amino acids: CASGLVLVAGPRGLEKLFF.

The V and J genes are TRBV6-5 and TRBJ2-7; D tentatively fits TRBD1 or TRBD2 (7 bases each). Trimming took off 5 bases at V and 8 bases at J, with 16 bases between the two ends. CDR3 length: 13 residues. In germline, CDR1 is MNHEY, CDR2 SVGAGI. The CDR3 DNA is TGTGCCAGCAGTCGGTCAGGGGGAGGGAAGCAGTACTTC. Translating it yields CASSRSGGGKQYF.

The CDR3 spells CASSYGVKDEQFF. CDR3 in DNA: TGTGCCAGCAGTTACGGGGTTAAGGATGAGCAGTTCTTC. The J gene is TRBJ2-1, the V gene TRBV6-2 or TRBV6-3; the D is unclear. Deletions cut 2 bases from V and 8 bases from J, with 10 bases between. The length of the CDR3 is 13 residues. Germline V CDR1 and CDR2: MNHEY, SVGEGT.

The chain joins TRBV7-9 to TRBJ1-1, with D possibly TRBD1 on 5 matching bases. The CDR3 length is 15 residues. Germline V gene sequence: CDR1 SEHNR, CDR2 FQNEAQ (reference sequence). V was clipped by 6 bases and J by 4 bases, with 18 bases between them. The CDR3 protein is CASRLEGIWGTEAFF. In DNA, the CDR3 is TGTGCCAGCAGGTTGGAGGGGATATGGGGCACTGAAGCTTTCTTT.

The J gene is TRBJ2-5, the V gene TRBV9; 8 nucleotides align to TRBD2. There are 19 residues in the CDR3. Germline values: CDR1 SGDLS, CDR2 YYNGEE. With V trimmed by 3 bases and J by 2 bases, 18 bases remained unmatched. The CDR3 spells CASSAPERGPPPEQETQYF. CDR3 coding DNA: TGTGCCAGCAGCGCCCCAGAGCGGGGGCCCCCACCAGAGCAAGAGACCCAGTACTTC.

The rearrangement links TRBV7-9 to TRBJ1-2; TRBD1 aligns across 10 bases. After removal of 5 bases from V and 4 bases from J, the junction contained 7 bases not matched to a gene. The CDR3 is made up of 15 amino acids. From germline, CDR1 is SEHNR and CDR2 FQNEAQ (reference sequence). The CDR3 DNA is TGTGCCAGCAGCCCGACAGGGGGCGCTGGCTATGGCTACACCTTC. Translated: CASSPTGGAGYGYTF.

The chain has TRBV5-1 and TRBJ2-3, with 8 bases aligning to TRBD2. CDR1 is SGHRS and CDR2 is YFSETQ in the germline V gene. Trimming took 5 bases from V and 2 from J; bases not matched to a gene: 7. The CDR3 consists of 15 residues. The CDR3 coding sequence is TGCGCCAGCAGTCGGGGGGGCATAGTCACAGATACGCAGTATTTT. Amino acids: CASSRGGIVTDTQYF. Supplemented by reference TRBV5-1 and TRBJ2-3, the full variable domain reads KAGVTQTPRYLIKTRGQQVTLSCSPISGHRSVSWYQQTPGQGLQFLFEYFSETQRNKGNFPGRFSGRQFSNSRSEMNVSTLELGDSALYLCASSRGGIVTDTQYFGPGTRLTVL.

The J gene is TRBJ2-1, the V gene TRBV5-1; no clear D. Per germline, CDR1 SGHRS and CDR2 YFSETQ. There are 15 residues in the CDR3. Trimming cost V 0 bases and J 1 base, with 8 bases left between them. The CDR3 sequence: CASSLGLTSYNEQFF. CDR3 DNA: TGCGCCAGCAGCTTGGGCCTGACTTCCTACAATGAGCAGTTCTTC.

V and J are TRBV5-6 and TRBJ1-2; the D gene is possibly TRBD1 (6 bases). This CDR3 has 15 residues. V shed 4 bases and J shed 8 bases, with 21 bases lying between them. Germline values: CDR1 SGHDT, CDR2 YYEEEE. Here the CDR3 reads CASSKTGTNYEGYTF. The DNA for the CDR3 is TGTGCCAGCAGCAAGACAGGTACTAACTATGAAGGCTACACCTTC.

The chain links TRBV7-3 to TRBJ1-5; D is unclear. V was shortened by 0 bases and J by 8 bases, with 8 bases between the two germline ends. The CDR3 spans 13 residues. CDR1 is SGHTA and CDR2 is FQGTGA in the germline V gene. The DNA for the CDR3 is TGTGCCAGCAGCTTAACAGGCGGAGAGCCCCAGCATTTT. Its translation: CASSLTGGEPQHF.

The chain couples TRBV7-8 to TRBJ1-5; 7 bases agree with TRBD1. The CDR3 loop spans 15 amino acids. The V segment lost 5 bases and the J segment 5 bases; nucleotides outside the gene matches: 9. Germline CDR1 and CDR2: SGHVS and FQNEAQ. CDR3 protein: CASSVTGREDQPQHF. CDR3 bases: TGTGCCAGCAGCGTGACAGGGAGAGAGGATCAGCCCCAGCATTTT.

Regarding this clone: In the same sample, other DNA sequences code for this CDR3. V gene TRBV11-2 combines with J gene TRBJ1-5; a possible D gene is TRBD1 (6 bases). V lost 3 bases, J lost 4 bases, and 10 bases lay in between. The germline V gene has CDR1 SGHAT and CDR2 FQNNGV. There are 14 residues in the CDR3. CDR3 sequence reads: CASSFGQTNQPQHF. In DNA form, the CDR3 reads TGTGCCAGCAGCTTCGGACAGACGAATCAGCCCCAGCATTTT.

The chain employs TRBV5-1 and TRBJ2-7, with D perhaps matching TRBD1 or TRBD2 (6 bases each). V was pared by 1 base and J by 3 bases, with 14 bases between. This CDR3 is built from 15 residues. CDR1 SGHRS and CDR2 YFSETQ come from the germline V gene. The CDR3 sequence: CASSLWGASNYEQYF. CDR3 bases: TGCGCCAGCAGCTTGTGGGGGGCATCAAACTACGAGCAGTACTTC.

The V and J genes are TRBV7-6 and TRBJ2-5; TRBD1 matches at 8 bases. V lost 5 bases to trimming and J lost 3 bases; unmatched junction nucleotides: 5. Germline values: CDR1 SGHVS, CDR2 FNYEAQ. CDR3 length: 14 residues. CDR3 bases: TGTGCCAGCAGCGCAGACAGGGGAAAAGAGACCCAGTACTTC. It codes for CASSADRGKETQYF.

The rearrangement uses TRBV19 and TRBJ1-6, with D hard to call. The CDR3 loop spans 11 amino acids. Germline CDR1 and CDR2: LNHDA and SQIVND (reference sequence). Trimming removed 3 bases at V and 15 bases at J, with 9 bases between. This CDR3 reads CASSIGPILHF. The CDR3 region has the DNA TGTGCCAGTAGTATCGGGCCAATCCTCCACTTT.

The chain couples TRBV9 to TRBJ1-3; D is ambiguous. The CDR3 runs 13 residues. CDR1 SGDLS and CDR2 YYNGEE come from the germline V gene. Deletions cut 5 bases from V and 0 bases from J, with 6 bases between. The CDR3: CASSQNSGNTIYF. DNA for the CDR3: TGTGCCAGCAGTCAGAACTCTGGAAACACCATATATTTT.

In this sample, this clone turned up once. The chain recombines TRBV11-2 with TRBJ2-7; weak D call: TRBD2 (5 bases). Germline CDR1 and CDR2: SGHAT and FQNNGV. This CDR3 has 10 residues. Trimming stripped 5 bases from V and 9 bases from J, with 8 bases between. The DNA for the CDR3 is TGTGCCAGCAGCAGAGGGCCGCAGTACTTC. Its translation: CASSRGPQYF.

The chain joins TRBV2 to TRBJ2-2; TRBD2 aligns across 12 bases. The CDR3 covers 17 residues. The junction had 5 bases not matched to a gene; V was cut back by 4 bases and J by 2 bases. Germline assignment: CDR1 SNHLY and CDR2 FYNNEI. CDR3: CASSVPSGGVNTGELFF. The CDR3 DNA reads TGTGCCAGCAGTGTCCCTAGCGGGGGGGTAAACACCGGGGAGCTGTTTTTT.

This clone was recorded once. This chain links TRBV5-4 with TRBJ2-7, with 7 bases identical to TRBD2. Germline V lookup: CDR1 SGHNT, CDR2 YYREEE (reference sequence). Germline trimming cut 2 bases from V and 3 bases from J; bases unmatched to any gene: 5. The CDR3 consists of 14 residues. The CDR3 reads CASSFGGVGYEQYF. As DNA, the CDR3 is TGTGCCAGCAGCTTTGGGGGGGTTGGCTACGAGCAGTACTTC.

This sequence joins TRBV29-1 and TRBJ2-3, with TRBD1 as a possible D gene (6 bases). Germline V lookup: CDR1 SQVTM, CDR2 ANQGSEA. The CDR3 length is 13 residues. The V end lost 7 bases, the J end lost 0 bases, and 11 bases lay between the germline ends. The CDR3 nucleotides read TGCAGCGGTTCAGGGACAAGCACAGATACGCAGTATTTT. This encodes CSGSGTSTDTQYF.

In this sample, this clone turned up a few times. CDR3 DNA sequence: TGTGCCAGCAGTGAACGGCCTACAGGGTGGACTAATGAAAAACTGTTTTTT. This gives the protein CASSERPTGWTNEKLFF. This chain links TRBV6-1 with TRBJ1-4, with D perhaps TRBD1 (6 bases). The CDR3 is 17 amino acids. The V end was cut by 2 bases, the J end by 2 bases, with 15 bases between. Germline V CDR1 and CDR2: MNHNS, SASEGT.

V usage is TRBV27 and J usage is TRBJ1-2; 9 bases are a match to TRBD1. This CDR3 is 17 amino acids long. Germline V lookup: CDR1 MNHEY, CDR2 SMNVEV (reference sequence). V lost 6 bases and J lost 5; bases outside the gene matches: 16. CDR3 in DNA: TGTGCCAGCAGCCTACCCAGGCACAGGGGGCGAGGATATGGCTACACCTTC. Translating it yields CASSLPRHRGRGYGYTF.

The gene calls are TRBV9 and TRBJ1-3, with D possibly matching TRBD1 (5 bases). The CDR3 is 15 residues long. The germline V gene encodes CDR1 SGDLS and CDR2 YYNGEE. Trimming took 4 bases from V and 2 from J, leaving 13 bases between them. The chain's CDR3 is CASSLGTDPGNTIYF. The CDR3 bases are TGTGCCAGCAGCCTAGGGACGGACCCTGGAAACACCATATATTTT.

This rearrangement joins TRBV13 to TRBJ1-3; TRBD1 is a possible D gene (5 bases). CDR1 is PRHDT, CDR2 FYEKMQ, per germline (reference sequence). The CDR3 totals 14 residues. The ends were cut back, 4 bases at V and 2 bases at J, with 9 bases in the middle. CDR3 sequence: CASSWQGPGNTIYF. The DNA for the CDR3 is TGTGCCAGCAGCTGGCAGGGACCTGGAAACACCATATATTTT. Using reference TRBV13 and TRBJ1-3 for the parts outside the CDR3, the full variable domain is AAGVIQSPRHLIKEKRETATLKCYPIPRHDTVYWYQQGPGQDPQFLISFYEKMQSDKGSIPDRFSAQQFSDYHSELNMSSLELGDSALYFCASSWQGPGNTIYFGEGSWLTVV.